This TCR beta chain was sequenced for a study of identical twins. Study-level findings and limits: Weaker excess twin sharing was observed in beta out-of-frame sequences.

TCRdb ran MiXCR on the 5' RACE reads and lists one entry per CDR3 protein. The sample lists 1.5 million or so distinct CDR3 sequences; under 35% were seen once. CDR3 length: 12 amino acids. Per germline, CDR1 SQVTM and CDR2 ANQGSEA. J was trimmed by 3 bases and V by 7 bases; bases with no gene match: 6. In its sample, this clonotype was seen a few times. No antigen is known for it. The V and J genes are TRBV29-1 and TRBJ2-7; 7 bases agree with TRBD1. The TCR was taken from a newborn girl in good health. Material: cord blood. CDR3 in DNA: TGCAGCGCCTGGGACAGCCTCTACGAGCAGTACTTC. This translates into CSAWDSLYEQYF.